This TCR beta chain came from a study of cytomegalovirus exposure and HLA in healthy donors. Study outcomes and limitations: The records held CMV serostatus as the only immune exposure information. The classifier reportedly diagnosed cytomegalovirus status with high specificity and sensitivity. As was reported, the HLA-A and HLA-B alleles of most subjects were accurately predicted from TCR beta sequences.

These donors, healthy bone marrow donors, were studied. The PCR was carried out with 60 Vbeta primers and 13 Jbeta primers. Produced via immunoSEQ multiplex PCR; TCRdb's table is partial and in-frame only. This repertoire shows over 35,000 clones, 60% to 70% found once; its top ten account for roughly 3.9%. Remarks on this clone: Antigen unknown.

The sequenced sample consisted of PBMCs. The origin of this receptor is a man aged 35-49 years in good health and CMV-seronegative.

Here the CDR3 reads CAWKSGTTTPLHF. Here the CDR3 DNA reads TGTGCCTGGAAGTCGGGGACAACTACACCCCTCCACTTT. The chain combines TRBV30 with TRBJ1-6; D is possibly TRBD1 (6 bases). Germline V lookup: CDR1 GTSNPN, CDR2 SVGIG (reference sequence). V shed 4 bases and J shed 11 bases, with 15 bases lying between them. There are 13 residues in the CDR3.